The 6 T cell receptor beta chains below come from one sample, sequenced in a study of cytomegalovirus exposure and HLA in healthy donors. The PCR ran on 60 Vbeta and 13 Jbeta primers. Method: immunoSEQ multiplex PCR; TCRdb's copy keeps in-frame clones and lacks some. The sample contains 150,000 to 180,000 clones, over 65% of which appear only once. Sequencing used PBMCs. These receptors all stem from a woman aged 40 to 50 in good health and CMV-seronegative.

This clone was found a few times. The chain has TRBV30 and TRBJ1-1, with D unresolved. CDR3 length equals 12 residues. CDR1 GTSNPN and CDR2 SVGIG come from the germline V gene (reference sequence). V was trimmed by 3 bases and J by 6 bases, leaving 11 bases between them. CDR3 sequence reads: CAWSPGSSEAFF. CDR3 bases: TGTGCCTGGAGCCCGGGAAGTTCTGAAGCTTTCTTT.

J is TRBJ2-6 and V is TRBV27, with D possibly matching TRBD1 (6 bases). This CDR3 has 13 residues. CDR1 and CDR2 (germline): MNHEY, SMNVEV (reference sequence). The germline V and J ends were trimmed by 8 bases and 12 bases, with 17 bases remaining between them. The CDR3, as DNA: TGTGCCAGCGCACCCCGGCAGGGGCTCGTCCTGACTTTC. It yields the protein CASAPRQGLVLTF. Together with reference TRBV27 and TRBJ2-6, the CDR3 gives the full variable domain: EAQVTQNPRYLITVTGKKLTVTCSQNMNHEYMSWYRQDPGLGLRQIYYSMNVEVTDKGDVPEGYKVSRKEKRNFPLILESPSPNQTSLYFCASAPRQGLVLTFGAGSRLTVL.

This rearrangement joins TRBV6-5 to TRBJ2-5; D may be TRBD1 (6 bases). CDR1 is MNHEY, CDR2 SVGAGI, per germline. Trimming cost V 7 bases and J 5 bases, with 17 bases left between them. The CDR3 runs 14 residues. The CDR3 coding sequence is TGTGCCAGCACTAAAAGGGGGTTAGCGGAGACCCAGTACTTC. Its translation is CASTKRGLAETQYF.

The V call is TRBV21-1, the J call TRBJ2-3; the table gives TRBD2 as D, unverified against the DNA. TRBV21-1 is classified as a pseudogene. The CDR3 consists of 17 residues. This CDR3 is CASSRPSGRAEVDTQYF. For the CDR3, the DNA is TGTGCCAGCAGCAGGCCTAGCGGGAGGGCCGAGGTAGATACGCAGTATTTT.

The chain has TRBV2 and TRBJ2-3; 12 bases agree with TRBD2. The CDR3 covers 19 residues. CDR1 and CDR2 from the germline V gene are SNHLY and FYNNEI. Trimming took 2 bases from V and 5 from J; bases not matched to a gene: 14. The chain's CDR3 is CASSEIGLAGGSDGDTQYF. In DNA form, the CDR3 reads TGTGCCAGCAGTGAAATAGGGCTAGCGGGGGGGTCGGATGGAGATACGCAGTATTTT.

The gene calls are TRBV6-1 and TRBJ1-2, with D hard to call. The CDR3 spans 11 residues. Trimming left V 7 bases short and J 2 bases short, with 5 bases between. From germline, CDR1 is MNHNS and CDR2 SASEGT. CDR3 in DNA: TGTGCCAGCACCAGGAACTATGGCTACACCTTC. Residues: CASTRNYGYTF.